A selection of T cell receptor beta chains follows, all from one sample in a study of cytomegalovirus exposure and HLA in healthy donors. Data came from immunoSEQ multiplex PCR; TCRdb stores just in-frame clones and leaves some out. The top ten clones hold over 2% of a sample with around 130,000 clones, more than 60% of them seen once. Input material: PBMCs. The receptor set was obtained from a woman in her 40s in good health and CMV-seropositive. CDR3s include the opening cysteine and the closing phenylalanine or tryptophan. Each record gives: D gene, V gene, J gene, clone size, CDR3 protein, CDR3 DNA. The D gene is left open where the match is weak. A clone size is listed for some rows: how often the clone was seen (once, few, many), or a class if it is expanded.

D gene: TRBD2
V gene: TRBV19
J gene: TRBJ2-7
clone size: NA
CDR3 protein: CASSPLAGTYEQYF
CDR3 DNA: TGTGCCAGTAGTCCCCTAGCGGGTACCTACGAGCAGTACTTC

D gene: NA
V gene: TRBV7-9
J gene: TRBJ2-2
clone size: NA
CDR3 protein: CASSLLAPTNTGELFF
CDR3 DNA: TGTGCCAGCAGTTTACTTGCACCTACGAACACCGGGGAGCTGTTTTTT

D gene: NA
V gene: TRBV5-4
J gene: TRBJ1-1
clone size: once
CDR3 protein: CASSPGEGSRSMNTEAFF
CDR3 DNA: TGTGCCAGCAGCCCCGGGGAAGGCTCCCGAAGTATGAACACTGAAGCTTTCTTT

D gene: TRBD1
V gene: TRBV4-1
J gene: TRBJ2-7
clone size: NA
CDR3 protein: CASSQPLTGTGPYEQYF
CDR3 DNA: TGCGCCAGCAGCCAACCCTTAACCGGGACAGGGCCCTACGAGCAGTACTTC

D gene: TRBD1
V gene: TRBV5-1
J gene: TRBJ1-1
clone size: NA
CDR3 protein: CASSSQGIGTEAFF
CDR3 DNA: TGCGCCAGCAGCTCACAGGGGATAGGCACTGAAGCTTTCTTT

D gene: TRBD1
V gene: TRBV5-1
J gene: TRBJ1-5
clone size: NA
CDR3 protein: CASSLVPGTASNQPQHF
CDR3 DNA: TGCGCCAGCAGCTTGGTCCCCGGGACAGCGAGCAATCAGCCCCAGCATTTT

D gene: NA
V gene: TRBV7-6
J gene: TRBJ1-1
clone size: NA
CDR3 protein: CASEPLNTEAFF
CDR3 DNA: TGTGCCAGCGAACCCCTAAACACTGAAGCTTTCTTT

D gene: NA
V gene: TRBV11-2
J gene: TRBJ2-7
clone size: few
CDR3 protein: CASSLGGGTGYEQYF
CDR3 DNA: TGTGCCAGCAGCTTAGGGGGGGGGACAGGCTACGAGCAGTACTTC

D gene: NA
V gene: TRBV7-2
J gene: TRBJ2-5
clone size: NA
CDR3 protein: CASSLGPLVGRPQETQYF
CDR3 DNA: TGTGCCAGCAGCTTAGGTCCTCTGGTGGGGCGACCCCAAGAGACCCAGTACTTC

D gene: TRBD2
V gene: TRBV7-2
J gene: TRBJ2-7
clone size: NA
CDR3 protein: CASSLIAGHEQYF
CDR3 DNA: TGTGCCAGCAGCTTAATAGCGGGACACGAGCAGTACTTC

D gene: NA
V gene: TRBV30
J gene: TRBJ1-6
clone size: NA
CDR3 protein: CAWDPGGASPLHF
CDR3 DNA: TGTGCCTGGGATCCGGGGGGCGCGTCACCCCTCCACTTT

D gene: NA
V gene: TRBV18
J gene: TRBJ1-3
clone size: NA
CDR3 protein: CASSPFGSSSGNTIYF
CDR3 DNA: TGTGCCAGCTCACCATTTGGCAGTTCCTCTGGAAACACCATATATTTT

D gene: TRBD1
V gene: TRBV28
J gene: TRBJ1-2
clone size: NA
CDR3 protein: CASSLQGAGGYTF
CDR3 DNA: TGTGCCAGCAGTTTACAGGGGGCGGGTGGCTACACCTTC

D gene: TRBD2
V gene: TRBV18
J gene: TRBJ2-5
clone size: NA
CDR3 protein: CASSTSGGQETQYF
CDR3 DNA: TGTGCCAGCTCAACTAGCGGGGGGCAAGAGACCCAGTACTTC

D gene: TRBD1
V gene: TRBV25-1
J gene: TRBJ2-1
clone size: NA
CDR3 protein: CASGDRGSYNEQFF
CDR3 DNA: TGTGCCAGCGGGGACAGGGGGTCTTACAATGAGCAGTTCTTC

D gene: TRBD1
V gene: TRBV5-4
J gene: TRBJ1-1
clone size: NA
CDR3 protein: CASSPTGDTEAFF
CDR3 DNA: TGTGCCAGCAGCCCCACAGGGGACACTGAAGCTTTCTTT

D gene: NA
V gene: TRBV7-2
J gene: TRBJ1-2
clone size: NA
CDR3 protein: CASSLVGSWRDGYTF
CDR3 DNA: TGTGCCAGCAGCTTAGTGGGCTCATGGAGGGATGGCTACACCTTC

D gene: TRBD2
V gene: TRBV7-9
J gene: TRBJ2-1
clone size: once
CDR3 protein: CASSLVAGRGEQFF
CDR3 DNA: TGTGCCAGCAGCTTAGTGGCAGGGAGGGGTGAGCAGTTCTTC

D gene: NA
V gene: TRBV9
J gene: TRBJ1-6
clone size: NA
CDR3 protein: CASTLGEETYNSPLHF
CDR3 DNA: TGTGCCAGCACCTTGGGGGAGGAGACCTATAATTCACCCCTCCACTTT

D gene: NA
V gene: TRBV11-1
J gene: TRBJ1-1
clone size: NA
CDR3 protein: CASSFRENTEAFF
CDR3 DNA: TGTGCCAGCAGCTTTAGAGAGAACACTGAAGCTTTCTTT

D gene: TRBD2
V gene: TRBV5-1
J gene: TRBJ2-1
clone size: NA
CDR3 protein: CASSLESSGGDNEQFF
CDR3 DNA: TGCGCCAGCAGCTTGGAATCTAGCGGGGGGGACAATGAGCAGTTCTTC

D gene: TRBD2
V gene: TRBV11-3
J gene: TRBJ2-3
clone size: few
CDR3 protein: CASSLGTGTSESTDTQYF
CDR3 DNA: TGTGCCAGCAGCTTAGGTACCGGGACTAGCGAGAGCACAGATACGCAGTATTTT

D gene: TRBD1
V gene: TRBV7-6
J gene: TRBJ1-1
clone size: NA
CDR3 protein: CASSLRTGGVEYTEAFF
CDR3 DNA: TGTGCCAGCAGCCTACGGACAGGGGGCGTAGAGTACACTGAAGCTTTCTTT

D gene: NA
V gene: TRBV19
J gene: TRBJ1-3
clone size: NA
CDR3 protein: CASTTGSGNTIYF
CDR3 DNA: TGTGCCAGTACCACAGGCTCTGGAAACACCATATATTTT

D gene: NA
V gene: TRBV2
J gene: TRBJ1-5
clone size: once
CDR3 protein: CASSGPGVPNQPQHF
CDR3 DNA: TGTGCCAGCAGTGGACCCGGGGTACCGAATCAGCCCCAGCATTTT

D gene: NA
V gene: TRBV18
J gene: TRBJ2-1
clone size: NA
CDR3 protein: CASSWSGYNEQFF
CDR3 DNA: TGTGCCAGCTCATGGAGCGGATACAATGAGCAGTTCTTC

D gene: TRBD1
V gene: TRBV6-4
J gene: TRBJ1-5
clone size: NA
CDR3 protein: CASSAGTGNQPQHF
CDR3 DNA: TGTGCCAGCAGTGCCGGGACAGGGAATCAGCCCCAGCATTTT

D gene: TRBD1
V gene: TRBV28
J gene: TRBJ1-5
clone size: once
CDR3 protein: CASSLSPYRGSQPQHF
CDR3 DNA: TGTGCCAGCAGTTTATCACCCTACAGGGGTAGTCAGCCCCAGCATTTT

D gene: NA
V gene: TRBV7-9
J gene: TRBJ2-3
clone size: NA
CDR3 protein: CASSSRQEADTQYF
CDR3 DNA: TGTGCCAGCAGCTCACGACAGGAGGCAGATACGCAGTATTTT

D gene: TRBD2
V gene: TRBV9
J gene: TRBJ2-2
clone size: NA
CDR3 protein: CASSVSGGAVGELFF
CDR3 DNA: TGTGCCAGCAGCGTTAGCGGGGGGGCCGTCGGGGAGCTGTTTTTT

D gene: TRBD1
V gene: TRBV29-1
J gene: TRBJ1-4
clone size: NA
CDR3 protein: CSVEVDRGLLFF
CDR3 DNA: TGCAGCGTTGAGGTTGACAGGGGTCTACTGTTTTTT

D gene: TRBD1
V gene: TRBV2
J gene: TRBJ1-1
clone size: NA
CDR3 protein: CAGSRWSGGFTEAFF
CDR3 DNA: TGTGCCGGCTCGCGCTGGTCAGGGGGTTTCACTGAAGCTTTCTTT

D gene: TRBD1
V gene: TRBV27
J gene: TRBJ2-7
clone size: once
CDR3 protein: CASSSGQAGTYEQYF
CDR3 DNA: TGTGCCAGCAGTTCGGGACAGGCCGGAACCTACGAGCAGTACTTC

D gene: NA
V gene: TRBV6-4
J gene: TRBJ2-2
clone size: NA
CDR3 protein: CASSEAERANTGELFF
CDR3 DNA: TGTGCCAGCAGTGAAGCGGAGCGGGCGAACACCGGGGAGCTGTTTTTT

D gene: NA
V gene: TRBV30
J gene: TRBJ1-3
clone size: NA
CDR3 protein: CAWSESGTPSSGNTIYF
CDR3 DNA: TGTGCCTGGAGTGAATCCGGGACTCCCAGCTCTGGAAACACCATATATTTT

D gene: NA
V gene: TRBV19
J gene: TRBJ1-5
clone size: NA
CDR3 protein: CASGPGALGNQPQHF
CDR3 DNA: TGTGCCAGCGGGCCAGGGGCCCTTGGCAATCAGCCCCAGCATTTT

D gene: TRBD1
V gene: TRBV30
J gene: TRBJ1-4
clone size: few
CDR3 protein: CAWGGQAGGKLFF
CDR3 DNA: TGTGCCTGGGGAGGACAGGCAGGAGGAAAACTGTTTTTT

D gene: NA
V gene: TRBV6-5
J gene: TRBJ2-7
clone size: NA
CDR3 protein: CASSYSQGTPYEQYF
CDR3 DNA: TGTGCCAGCAGTTACAGCCAGGGAACCCCCTACGAGCAGTACTTC

D gene: NA
V gene: TRBV18
J gene: TRBJ1-1
clone size: NA
CDR3 protein: CASSPPAGINTEAFF
CDR3 DNA: TGTGCCAGCTCACCACCGGCCGGGATCAACACTGAAGCTTTCTTT

D gene: NA
V gene: TRBV19
J gene: TRBJ1-1
clone size: NA
CDR3 protein: CASSLVGGVGTEAFF
CDR3 DNA: TGTGCCAGTAGTCTTGTGGGGGGAGTGGGGACTGAAGCTTTCTTT

D gene: TRBD2
V gene: TRBV28
J gene: TRBJ2-5
clone size: few
CDR3 protein: CASTTSWLAGGQETQYF
CDR3 DNA: TGTGCCAGCACTACGAGTTGGCTAGCGGGGGGACAAGAGACCCAGTACTTC

D gene: TRBD1
V gene: TRBV9
J gene: TRBJ1-1
clone size: NA
CDR3 protein: CASSAGTGVREAFF
CDR3 DNA: TGTGCCAGCAGCGCAGGGACAGGAGTACGAGAAGCTTTCTTT

D gene: NA
V gene: TRBV21-1
J gene: TRBJ1-3
clone size: NA
CDR3 protein: CARVASSRGNTIYF
CDR3 DNA: TGTGCCAGAGTGGCCTCCTCGAGGGGAAACACCATATATTTT

D gene: TRBD1
V gene: TRBV2
J gene: TRBJ1-1
clone size: NA
CDR3 protein: CASLRKQGVDTEAFF
CDR3 DNA: TGTGCCAGCCTTAGGAAACAGGGGGTTGACACTGAAGCTTTCTTT

D gene: NA
V gene: TRBV4-2
J gene: TRBJ2-5
clone size: NA
CDR3 protein: CASSQVRGASQETQYF
CDR3 DNA: TGTGCCAGCAGCCAGGTCCGAGGAGCTTCACAAGAGACCCAGTACTTC

D gene: NA
V gene: TRBV18
J gene: TRBJ1-1
clone size: NA
CDR3 protein: CASSPVTALNTEAFF
CDR3 DNA: TGTGCCAGCTCACCCGTGACAGCCTTGAACACTGAAGCTTTCTTT

D gene: TRBD2
V gene: TRBV29-1
J gene: TRBJ2-3
clone size: NA
CDR3 protein: CSLRGLVASSNPDTQYF
CDR3 DNA: TGCTCCCTTCGGGGACTAGTGGCCTCCTCTAACCCAGATACGCAGTATTTT

D gene: TRBD1
V gene: TRBV19
J gene: TRBJ1-2
clone size: NA
CDR3 protein: CASSVQGGLHYGYTF
CDR3 DNA: TGTGCCAGTTCCGTACAGGGGGGACTACACTATGGCTACACCTTC

D gene: TRBD1
V gene: TRBV29-1
J gene: TRBJ2-1
clone size: NA
CDR3 protein: CSVVRQGYNEQFF
CDR3 DNA: TGCAGCGTTGTTCGACAGGGTTACAATGAGCAGTTCTTC

D gene: NA
V gene: TRBV11-2
J gene: TRBJ2-2
clone size: NA
CDR3 protein: CASSFPVNTGELFF
CDR3 DNA: TGTGCCAGCAGCTTCCCGGTGAACACCGGGGAGCTGTTTTTT